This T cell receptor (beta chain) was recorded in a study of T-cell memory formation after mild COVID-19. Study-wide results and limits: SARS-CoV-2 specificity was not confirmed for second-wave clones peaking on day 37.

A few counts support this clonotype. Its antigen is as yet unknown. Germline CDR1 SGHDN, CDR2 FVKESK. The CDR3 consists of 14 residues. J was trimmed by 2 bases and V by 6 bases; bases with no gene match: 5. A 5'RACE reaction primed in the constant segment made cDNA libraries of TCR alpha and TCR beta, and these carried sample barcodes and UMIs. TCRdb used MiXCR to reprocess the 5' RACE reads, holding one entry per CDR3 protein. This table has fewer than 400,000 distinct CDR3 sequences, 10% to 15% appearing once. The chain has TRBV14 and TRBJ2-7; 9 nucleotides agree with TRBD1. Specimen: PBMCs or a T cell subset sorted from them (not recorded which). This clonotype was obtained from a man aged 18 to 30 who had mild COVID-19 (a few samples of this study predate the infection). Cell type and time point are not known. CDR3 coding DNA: TGTGCCAGCAGAGGGACAGGGTCTACCTACGAGCAGTACTTC. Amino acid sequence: CASRGTGSTYEQYF.